Below, 11 T cell receptor beta chains from the same sample are listed, as sequenced in a study of T cell clusters in autoimmune cytopenias. TRB was amplified by touch-down multiplex PCR, primer pools A and B combined. TCRdb reprocessed the multiplex PCR reads; each CDR3 protein has one entry and no DNA is given. This sample's table reports roughly 8,000 distinct CDR3 sequences. Each sample's input was roughly 270 ng genomic DNA, 35,000 to 40,000 genome equivalents. Material for sequencing was peripheral blood. Receptor source: a human donor with an autoimmune cytopenia or autoimmune hepatitis (not recorded which).

This clonotype registers medium-sized by frequency. CDR3 sequence reads: CSTQQGYQETQYF. The V gene is TRBV29-1, the J gene TRBJ2-5; TCRdb gives TRBD1 as the D gene, but with no DNA this cannot be confirmed. The CDR3 is 13 residues long. The germline gives CDR1 SQVTM, CDR2 ANQGSEA.

The rearrangement uses TRBV20-1 and TRBJ2-3; without DNA, the TCRdb call of TRBD2 cannot be checked. The CDR3 consists of 16 residues. Germline V gene lookup returns CDR1 DFQATT and CDR2 SNEGSKA (reference sequence). The CDR3 here is CSARGLDSPRTDTQYF.

This clonotype is classed as medium-sized (0.01 to 0.1%) by frequency. This sequence joins TRBV6-2 or TRBV6-3 and TRBJ1-4; checking the TCRdb D call of TRBD1 is not possible without DNA. Germline CDR1 is MNHEY and CDR2 is SVGEGT. This CDR3 spans 14 amino acids. The CDR3 is CASSRGTGGAKLFF.

In terms of frequency, this clonotype is medium-sized. This sequence joins TRBV7-9 and TRBJ2-7; TCRdb outputs TRBD1, but without DNA this stays unchecked. Germline CDR1 and CDR2: SEHNR and FQNEAQ (reference sequence). The CDR3 is 17 amino acids. The CDR3 here is CASSITGQGDLRQEQYF.

The chain couples TRBV4-3 to TRBJ1-2; TCRdb lists TRBD1, though no DNA is available to test this call. The CDR3 is 17 residues long. In germline, CDR1 is LGHNA, CDR2 YSLEER. The CDR3 spells CASSQDLETVYGDGYTF.

The chain carries TRBV28 and TRBJ2-6; checking the TCRdb D call of TRBD1 is not possible without DNA. This CDR3 has 21 amino acids. Per the germline V gene, CDR1 is MDHEN and CDR2 is SYDVKM. The chain's CDR3 is CASSSPSAEALLSSGANVLTF.

The chain joins TRBV20-1 to TRBJ2-1; there is no DNA to check the TCRdb D call of TRBD2. CDR1 and CDR2 from the germline V gene are DFQATT and SNEGSKA (reference sequence). The CDR3 is made up of 15 amino acids. The CDR3 region is CSARGGTSGDNEQFF.

Its frequency marks this clonotype as medium-sized. The chain recombines TRBV20-1 with TRBJ2-7; without DNA, the TCRdb call of TRBD1 cannot be checked. This CDR3 has 15 residues. Germline assignment: CDR1 DFQATT and CDR2 SNEGSKA (reference sequence). CDR3: CSADDRGTGLYEQYF.

CDR3 in amino acids: CATSVQGGLAGGGELFF. This chain links TRBV24-1 with TRBJ2-2; no DNA is available, so the TRBD2 call from TCRdb remains unchecked. The CDR3 has 17 residues. Germline V gene sequence: CDR1 KGHDR, CDR2 SFDVKD.

This clonotype is called medium-sized based on its frequency. The chain recombines TRBV6-6 with TRBJ1-1. Germline V gives CDR1 MNHNY, CDR2 SVGAGI (reference sequence). CDR3 length equals 15 residues. The CDR3 sequence: CASSYSSHQNTEAFF.

By frequency, this clonotype registers medium-sized. The chain carries TRBV10-3 and TRBJ1-5. The germline V gene has CDR1 ENHRY and CDR2 SYGVKD. This CDR3 contains 13 residues. The chain's CDR3 is CATSEGSNQPQHF.